The 27 T cell receptor beta chains reported below all come from one sample, sequenced in a study of T cell changes during pregnancy in multiple sclerosis. Generated by immunoSEQ multiplex PCR, the TCRdb table keeps only in-frame clones and is missing some. The sample lists fewer than 65,000 clones; 90% to 95% were seen once. This material consisted of peripheral blood, taken after pregnancy. These receptors all come from a female donor in good health, enrolled as a control in a pregnancy study.

This clone was detected once. The rearrangement joins TRBV4-3 to TRBJ2-5; 9 bases match TRBD2. Germline assignment: CDR1 LGHNA and CDR2 YSLEER. The CDR3 is 15 amino acids. Trimming removed 1 base from V and 5 bases from J; junction bases left unmatched: 5. CDR3 amino acids: CASSQVAGAGETQYF. CDR3 nucleotide sequence: TGCGCCAGCAGCCAAGTAGCGGGGGCCGGGGAGACCCAGTACTTC.

The V and J genes are TRBV19 and TRBJ2-7; 7 bases fit TRBD2. CDR3 size: 13 residues. The junction had 2 bases not matched to a gene; V was cut back by 5 bases and J by 1 base. Looked up from germline, CDR1 is LNHDA and CDR2 is SQIVND (reference sequence). The CDR3 nucleotides read TGTGCCAGTAGTTACGGGGGGTCCTACGAGCAGTACTTC. Protein product: CASSYGGSYEQYF.

The chain uses TRBV19 and TRBJ2-2; possibly TRBD2 for D (5 bases). The V end was cut by 5 bases, the J end by 8 bases, with 12 bases between. The germline gives CDR1 LNHDA, CDR2 SQIVND (reference sequence). The CDR3 consists of 13 residues. The CDR3 DNA reads TGTGCCAGTAGTGCCCGCGGAGGAGGGGAGCTGTTTTTT. As protein: CASSARGGGELFF.

V gene TRBV5-1 combines with J gene TRBJ2-7, with TRBD1 matching over 10 bases. The ends lost 4 bases at V and 7 bases at J; junction bases unmatched: 11. CDR3 size: 15 residues. Germline V lookup: CDR1 SGHRS, CDR2 YFSETQ. CDR3 loop: CASSPAGTGVSEQYF. The DNA for the CDR3 is TGCGCCAGCAGCCCGGCCGGGACAGGGGTTTCAGAGCAGTACTTC. The variable domain in full, completed from reference TRBV5-1 and TRBJ2-7, reads KAGVTQTPRYLIKTRGQQVTLSCSPISGHRSVSWYQQTPGQGLQFLFEYFSETQRNKGNFPGRFSGRQFSNSRSEMNVSTLELGDSALYLCASSPAGTGVSEQYFGPGTRLTVT.

This sequence joins TRBV19 and TRBJ1-2; D is ambiguous. The V gene's germline CDR1 is LNHDA and CDR2 SQIVND (reference sequence). Trimming removed 5 bases from V and 8 bases from J, with 12 bases in between. The CDR3 spans 12 residues. This CDR3 is CASSPESGGYTF. The DNA of the CDR3 is TGTGCCAGTAGTCCAGAGTCGGGAGGCTACACCTTC.

The chain combines TRBV2 with TRBJ1-2; D remains unclear. Germline V gives CDR1 SNHLY, CDR2 FYNNEI. Trimming removed 11 bases from V and 4 bases from J, with 17 bases in between. The CDR3 length is 13 residues. The chain's CDR3 is CAGKEVRFYGYTF. As DNA, the CDR3 is TGTGCCGGCAAAGAAGTCAGATTCTATGGCTACACCTTC.

The V gene is TRBV7-2, the J gene TRBJ1-5; 9 nucleotides match TRBD1. V dropped 2 bases and J dropped 3; count of bases not matched to a gene: 8. The CDR3 is 17 residues long. Germline-derived CDR1 and CDR2 are SGHTA and FQGNSA. Here the CDR3 DNA reads TGTGCCAGCAGCTTAATACAGGGGGCGCGGATCAATCAGCCCCAGCATTTT. This codes for CASSLIQGARINQPQHF.

The chain is built from TRBV6-5 and TRBJ1-2; the D is unclear. The CDR3 contains 13 residues. V was trimmed by 4 bases and J by 7 bases, leaving 13 bases between them. Germline V lookup: CDR1 MNHEY, CDR2 SVGAGI. The CDR3 nucleotides are TGTGCCAGCAGTTTTGAACTGTCAGGTGGCTACACCTTC. This sequence encodes CASSFELSGGYTF.

The genes are TRBV4-3 and TRBJ1-1; the D gene is possibly TRBD1 (6 bases). V lost 3 bases to trimming and J lost 8 bases, with 16 bases between them. The CDR3 is 14 residues long. The V gene's germline CDR1 is LGHNA and CDR2 YSLEER. CDR3 in amino acids: CASSQGGGQREAFF. In nucleotides, the CDR3 is TGCGCCAGCAGCCAGGGAGGGGGTCAAAGGGAAGCTTTCTTT.

The chain couples TRBV5-1 to TRBJ1-1; TRBD1 matches at 9 bases. Trimming at V came to 0 bases and at J to 4 bases, leaving 1 base not matched to a gene. The CDR3 is 14 residues long. The germline V gene encodes CDR1 SGHRS and CDR2 YFSETQ. CDR3: CASSLEGQGTEAFF. The CDR3 DNA sequence: TGCGCCAGCAGCTTGGAGGGACAGGGCACTGAAGCTTTCTTT.

The chain combines TRBV18 with TRBJ2-7; 9 nucleotides agree with TRBD1. The length of the CDR3 is 14 residues. The V segment lost 8 bases and the J segment 0 bases; nucleotides outside the gene matches: 5. From germline, CDR1 is KGHSH and CDR2 LQKENI. The CDR3 here is CASGRDRDSYEQYF. The CDR3 bases are TGTGCCAGCGGCCGGGACAGGGACTCCTACGAGCAGTACTTC.

A few counts support this clone. An end of the junction differs from the germline gene, which may be a read error. V gene TRBV9 combines with J gene TRBJ1-2; D uncertain. The CDR3 contains 13 residues. Germline assignment: CDR1 SGDLS and CDR2 YYNGEE. The CDR3 loop is CASSSSWRGWYAF. The CDR3 region has the DNA TGTGCCAGCAGCTCCTCCTGGCGAGGGTGGTATGCCTTC.

The J gene is TRBJ2-2, the V gene TRBV9; tentatively, D is TRBD1 (6 bases). Germline CDR1 and CDR2: SGDLS and YYNGEE. CDR3 length: 14 amino acids. Deletions cut 4 bases from V and 5 bases from J, with 12 bases between. The CDR3 DNA reads TGTGCCAGCAGCCCCACAGGGTTGACCGGGGAGCTGTTTTTT. Translated, it gives CASSPTGLTGELFF.

This clone was seen only once. The V call is TRBV4-1, the J call TRBJ1-2; 9 bases line up with TRBD1. Germline assignment: CDR1 MGHRA and CDR2 YSYEKL. After removal of 1 base from V and 11 bases from J, the junction contained 8 bases not matched to a gene. The CDR3 spans 14 residues. CDR3 protein: CASSQGTGAGLYTF. Here the CDR3 DNA reads TGCGCCAGCAGCCAAGGGACAGGGGCAGGCCTTTACACCTTC.

The J gene is TRBJ1-6, the V gene TRBV5-6; D not certain. Trimming left V 3 bases short and J 4 bases short, with 17 bases between. The CDR3 spans 17 residues. Germline CDR1 SGHDT, CDR2 YYEEEE. DNA for the CDR3: TGTGCCAGCAGCTCGGGAGACCCTACTCCGTATAATTCACCCCTCCACTTT. Amino acid sequence: CASSSGDPTPYNSPLHF.

The gene calls are TRBV27 and TRBJ2-2, with a weak D call TRBD2 (5 bases). Per the germline V gene, CDR1 is MNHEY and CDR2 is SMNVEV (reference sequence). Trimming removed 0 bases from V and 4 bases from J, with 9 bases in between. This CDR3 comprises 15 residues. In nucleotides, the CDR3 is TGTGCCAGCAGTTTATCGAGGGCGCGCACCGGGGAGCTGTTTTTT. As protein: CASSLSRARTGELFF.

This clone has more than one count but fewer than ten. CDR3 DNA sequence: TGTGCCAGCTCACGATCGACAGGGGGTAACTCCGAGCAGTACTTC. Translation gives CASSRSTGGNSEQYF. The chain couples TRBV18 to TRBJ2-7, with 9 positions matching TRBD1. There are 15 residues in the CDR3. The V gene end was trimmed by 4 bases and the J gene end by 6 bases; junction bases not matched to a gene: 10. Germline CDR1 and CDR2: KGHSH and LQKENI.

CDR3 nucleotides: TGTGCCAGCAGGACCCAGGGGGCGGGCACTGAAGCTTTCTTT. Protein: CASRTQGAGTEAFF. The chain employs TRBV5-6 and TRBJ1-1; 8 bases are a match to TRBD1. Germline V gene data show CDR1 as SGHDT and CDR2 as YYEEEE. V lost 5 bases, J lost 4 bases, and 7 bases stayed unmatched. This CDR3 region has 14 residues. The complete variable domain, with remaining parts taken from reference TRBV5-6 and TRBJ1-1, reads DAGVTQSPTHLIKTRGQQVTLRCSPKSGHDTVSWYQQALGQGPQFIFQYYEEEERQRGNFPDRFSGHQFPNYSSELNVNALLLGDSALYLCASRTQGAGTEAFFGQGTRLTVV.

As to this clone: The junction and the germline gene differ at one end; a read error may be behind it. V gene TRBV7-2 combines with J gene TRBJ2-7; D gene ambiguous. Germline V CDR1 and CDR2: SGHTA, FQGNSA. The CDR3 consists of 14 residues. CDR3 amino acids: CASSLVEASSEQYF. DNA of the CDR3: TGTGCCAGCAGCTTAGTAGAGGCCTCCTCCGAGCAGTACTTC.

This sequence joins TRBV6-6 and TRBJ2-2; tentative D call: TRBD1 (5 bases). CDR3 length: 15 residues. Germline CDR1 MNHNY, CDR2 SVGAGI (reference sequence). Trimming cost V 5 bases and J 3 bases, with 13 bases left between them. The DNA for the CDR3 is TGTGCCAGCAGTCATGACAGCAGGGACACCGGGGAGCTGTTTTTT. It specifies CASSHDSRDTGELFF.

For this clone: A read error may account for a junction end that differs from germline. The chain combines TRBV19 with TRBJ2-7; possible D gene TRBD2, 6 bases. The germline V gene has CDR1 LNHDA and CDR2 SQIVND (reference sequence). The CDR3 is 13 residues long. The CDR3: CASSRHEEGTQEF. As DNA, the CDR3 is TGTGCCAGTAGTCGCCACGAAGAAGGGACTCAAGAATTC. Full variable domain (rest looked up from reference TRBV19 and TRBJ2-7): DGGITQSPKYLFRKEGQNVTLSCEQNLNHDAMYWYRQDPGQGLRLIYYSQIVNDFQKGDIAEGYSVSREKKESFPLTVTSAQKNPTAFYLCASSRHEEGTQEFGPGTRLTVT.

The genes are TRBV7-3 and TRBJ2-1; maybe TRBD1 (6 bases). V lost 8 bases and J 5 bases, leaving 13 bases between the germline ends. CDR3 length: 13 amino acids. The germline V gene encodes CDR1 SGHTA and CDR2 FQGTGA. The CDR3 DNA is TGTGCCAGCGGGCAGGGGCCCAACAATGAGCAGTTCTTC. Protein: CASGQGPNNEQFF.

The chain combines TRBV7-2 with TRBJ2-4; D might be TRBD1 (6 bases). CDR1 and CDR2 from the germline V gene are SGHTA and FQGNSA. The CDR3 length is 15 residues. V shed 5 bases and J shed 7 bases, with 18 bases lying between them. CDR3 loop: CASSQDSAIGNIQYF. In nucleotides, the CDR3 is TGTGCCAGCAGCCAGGACAGCGCCATAGGGAACATTCAGTACTTC.

The V call is TRBV19, the J call TRBJ1-4; D is possibly TRBD1 (5 bases). Germline loops: CDR1 LNHDA, CDR2 SQIVND (reference sequence). The CDR3 runs 14 residues. V was trimmed by 6 bases and J by 8 bases, leaving 16 bases between them. The CDR3 is CASSQGQGPEKLFF. CDR3 DNA: TGTGCCAGTAGCCAAGGACAAGGCCCAGAAAAACTGTTTTTT.

This clone was seen a few times. The chain links TRBV11-3 to TRBJ1-4; 8 nucleotides line up with TRBD1. J was trimmed by 10 bases and V by 2 bases; bases with no gene match: 12. The CDR3 has 16 amino acids. CDR1 and CDR2 from the germline V gene are SGHNT and YENEEA. The CDR3 nucleotides are TGTGCCAGCAGCTTACGGAAGGGACAGGCCTCTGGAAAACTGTTTTTT. Protein: CASSLRKGQASGKLFF.

The V gene is TRBV2, the J gene TRBJ2-2, with 7 bases lining up with TRBD1. The trim removed 4 bases at V and 0 bases at J, leaving 5 bases unmatched. The CDR3 covers 16 residues. Germline V CDR1 and CDR2: SNHLY, FYNNEI. CDR3 residues: CASSALTGANTGELFF. For the CDR3, the DNA is TGTGCCAGCAGTGCCCTAACAGGGGCGAACACCGGGGAGCTGTTTTTT. Based on the CDR3 plus reference TRBV2 and TRBJ2-2, the full variable domain is EPEVTQTPSHQVTQMGQEVILRCVPISNHLYFYWYRQILGQKVEFLVSFYNNEISEKSEIFDDQFSVERPDGSNFTLKIRSTKLEDSAMYFCASSALTGANTGELFFGEGSRLTVL.

V gene TRBV18 combines with J gene TRBJ2-5; 9 bases are shared with TRBD2. J gave up 3 bases and V 3 bases, and 5 bases lay outside the gene matches. Germline V lookup: CDR1 KGHSH, CDR2 LQKENI. The CDR3 has 15 amino acids. The CDR3 coding sequence is TGTGCCAGCTCACCCTCTGTAGCGGGAGAAGAGACCCAGTACTTC. Translating it yields CASSPSVAGEETQYF.